What follows are 21 T cell receptor beta chains derived from one specimen sequenced in a study of blood T cell repertoires in COVID-19. Some clones are missing from TCRdb's copy, which holds only in-frame ones; the method was immunoSEQ multiplex PCR. The sample carries some 370,000 clones, roughly 90% recorded once. The sample taken for sequencing was peripheral blood. The receptors shown here come from a man aged 18 to 35 with active or convalescent COVID-19.

The chain links TRBV7-9 to TRBJ1-6; D gene uncertain. Germline V gene lookup returns CDR1 SEHNR and CDR2 FQNEAQ (reference sequence). Trimming left V 6 bases short and J 5 bases short, with 5 bases between. The CDR3 is 12 amino acids. The CDR3 reads CASSPDNSPLHF. DNA for the CDR3: TGTGCCAGCAGTCCAGATAATTCACCCCTCCACTTT.

This chain joins TRBV19 and TRBJ2-1, with TRBD2 matching 11 bases. Germline lookup yields CDR1 LNHDA and CDR2 SQIVND (reference sequence). The CDR3 has 15 residues. V trimming: 2 bases; J trimming: 7 bases; junction bases outside the gene matches: 4. DNA of the CDR3: TGTGCCAGTAGTATATTAGCGGGGGGGCCGAATGAGCAGTTCTTC. Translating it yields CASSILAGGPNEQFF.

This clone showed up just once. The rearrangement joins TRBV25-1 to TRBJ1-1; possible D gene TRBD1, 6 bases. Trimming cost V 3 bases and J 3 bases, with 14 bases left between them. The CDR3 sequence is 15 residues long. Germline CDR1 reads MGHDK; CDR2 reads SYGVNS. CDR3 bases: TGTGCCAGCAGTGAGGTGGGGGGGCGATACACTGAAGCTTTCTTT. It specifies CASSEVGGRYTEAFF.

The chain is built from TRBV3-1 (or the pseudogene TRBV3-2) and TRBJ1-1; D not resolved. Per germline, CDR1 LGHDT and CDR2 YNNKEL (reference sequence). Trimming stripped 7 bases from V and 1 base from J, with 10 bases between. The CDR3 has 13 amino acids. This chain's CDR3 is CASMRNRNTEAFF. The CDR3 DNA is TGTGCCAGCATGAGAAACAGGAACACTGAAGCTTTCTTT.

This rearrangement joins TRBV12-3 or TRBV12-4 to TRBJ1-2; D is unclear. The CDR3 extends over 13 amino acids. V was cut by 3 bases and J by 6 bases, with 11 bases left in between. This CDR3 reads CASSLRRVNGYTF. DNA for the CDR3: TGTGCCAGCAGTTTGCGGAGGGTCAATGGCTACACCTTC.

Only one count was recorded for this clone. The gene calls are TRBV3-1 (or the pseudogene TRBV3-2) and TRBJ1-3; D is possibly TRBD1 (6 bases). From germline, CDR1 is LGHDT and CDR2 YNNKEL (reference sequence). The CDR3 is made up of 16 amino acids. V dropped 3 bases and J dropped 0 bases, with 12 bases sitting between them. For the CDR3, the DNA is TGTGCCAGCAGCCAGGGGGGGACATACTCTGGAAACACCATATATTTT. This encodes CASSQGGTYSGNTIYF.

The chain combines TRBV4-1 with TRBJ2-3; weak D call: TRBD2 (5 bases). Germline V gene data show CDR1 as MGHRA and CDR2 as YSYEKL. There are 16 residues in the CDR3. V was clipped by 3 bases and J by 1 base, with 14 bases between them. As DNA, the CDR3 is TGCGCCAGCAGCCACCCCATCCCCGGGGGCACAGATACGCAGTATTTT. The encoded protein is CASSHPIPGGTDTQYF.

This clone was recorded a few times. The chain carries TRBV7-9 and TRBJ1-4; D possibly corresponds to TRBD1 (5 bases). CDR3 length: 15 residues. Per the germline V gene, CDR1 is SEHNR and CDR2 is FQNEAQ (reference sequence). Trimming took off 5 bases at V and 3 bases at J, with 13 bases between the two ends. In DNA, the CDR3 is TGTGCCAGCAGCAAGGTGGGGGGACCTAATGAAAAACTGTTTTTT. This codes for CASSKVGGPNEKLFF.

The chain joins TRBV28 to TRBJ2-4, with D possibly TRBD1 on 7 matching bases. The CDR3 is made up of 15 amino acids. With 5 bases removed from V and 10 bases from J, the gap between germline ends came to 21 bases. Germline loops: CDR1 MDHEN, CDR2 SYDVKM. Here the CDR3 DNA reads TGTGCCAGCAGTGGAGGGGACAGAAGCTGGCGGATTCAGTACTTC. It is translated as CASSGGDRSWRIQYF.

V gene TRBV6-2 or TRBV6-3 combines with J gene TRBJ1-2; D uncertain. The CDR3 loop spans 14 amino acids. V shed 0 bases and J shed 4 bases, with 9 bases lying between them. In germline, CDR1 is MNHEY, CDR2 SVGEGT. The CDR3 sequence: CASSYSTLPYGYTF. DNA for the CDR3: TGTGCCAGCAGTTACTCGACTTTGCCCTATGGCTACACCTTC.

The gene calls are TRBV3-1 (or the pseudogene TRBV3-2) and TRBJ2-3; 9 bases align to TRBD1. CDR1 and CDR2 from the germline V gene are LGHDT and YNNKEL (reference sequence). J gave up 0 bases and V 4 bases, and 5 bases lay outside the gene matches. The CDR3 covers 16 residues. CDR3 sequence (DNA): TGTGCCAGCAGCCTCCGGGACAGGGTAAGCACAGATACGCAGTATTTT. Encoded protein: CASSLRDRVSTDTQYF.

Comments on this clone: The same CDR3 is also encoded by other DNA sequences in this sample. This rearrangement joins TRBV7-9 to TRBJ1-2, with a tentative D call TRBD1 (5 bases). Germline V CDR1 and CDR2: SEHNR, FQNEAQ (reference sequence). V was shortened by 1 base and J by 4 bases, with 7 bases between the two germline ends. The CDR3 is 13 amino acids. The CDR3 loop reads CASSLGGGYGYTF. The DNA of the CDR3 is TGTGCCAGCAGCTTAGGCGGGGGCTATGGCTACACCTTC.

The chain uses TRBV28 and TRBJ1-2, with no clear D. V was shortened by 6 bases and J by 4 bases, with 9 bases between the two germline ends. The germline V gene has CDR1 MDHEN and CDR2 SYDVKM. CDR3 length: 12 residues. The CDR3 loop is CASSTLIYGYTF. For the CDR3, the DNA is TGTGCCAGCAGCACATTAATCTATGGCTACACCTTC.

The chain carries TRBV5-1 and TRBJ1-1, with D possibly TRBD1 on 5 matching bases. CDR1 is SGHRS, CDR2 YFSETQ, per germline. The CDR3 contains 14 residues. V lost 0 bases, J lost 3 bases, and 9 bases lay in between. The CDR3 loop reads CASSLGDFDTEAFF. The CDR3 bases are TGCGCCAGCAGCTTGGGGGACTTTGACACTGAAGCTTTCTTT.

J is TRBJ2-5 and V is TRBV29-1; D gene uncertain. V was clipped by 3 bases and J by 3 bases, with 11 bases between them. This CDR3 comprises 13 residues. CDR1 is SQVTM, CDR2 ANQGSEA, per germline. The CDR3 coding sequence is TGCAGCGTTGAGGAGAACAACGAAGAGACCCAGTACTTC. Translated, it gives CSVEENNEETQYF.

J is TRBJ2-2 and V is TRBV25-1; a possible D gene is TRBD1 (5 bases). The V end was cut by 5 bases, the J end by 2 bases, with 15 bases between. CDR1 is MGHDK, CDR2 SYGVNS, per germline. This CDR3 is built from 16 residues. CDR3 bases: TGTGCCAGCAGTTCCCAGACAGCCCCAAACACCGGGGAGCTGTTTTTT. Translated, it gives CASSSQTAPNTGELFF.

This rearrangement joins TRBV7-3 to TRBJ2-5, with D hard to call. The V end was cut by 2 bases, the J end by 11 bases, with 15 bases between. The germline V gene encodes CDR1 SGHTA and CDR2 FQGTGA. This CDR3 is 13 amino acids long. CDR3 in DNA: TGTGCCAGCAGCTTAGTTCGGCAGCGACCACAGTACTTC. Amino acid sequence: CASSLVRQRPQYF.

On this clone itself: The same CDR3 also results from other DNA sequences found in this sample. V is TRBV27 and J is TRBJ2-7; 7 nucleotides match TRBD1. This CDR3 spans 14 amino acids. Unmatched junction bases numbered 5, after V lost 3 bases and J lost 3 bases. Looked up from germline, CDR1 is MNHEY and CDR2 is SMNVEV (reference sequence). The CDR3 nucleotides read TGTGCCAGCAGTTTCGGGGCAGGGGGCTACGAGCAGTACTTC. It is translated as CASSFGAGGYEQYF.

This clone was counted once. The chain couples TRBV28 to TRBJ1-5; TRBD1 matches at 10 bases. Germline V gene lookup returns CDR1 MDHEN and CDR2 SYDVKM. This CDR3 is built from 18 residues. The V and J ends lost 5 bases and 0 bases, in that order; junction bases with no gene match: 10. Here the CDR3 DNA reads TGTGCCAGCAGTGCCCGGGACAGGGGCTTTTATAGCAATCAGCCCCAGCATTTT. This gives the protein CASSARDRGFYSNQPQHF.

The rearrangement joins TRBV18 to TRBJ2-3; possible D gene TRBD2, 5 bases. The CDR3 sequence is 15 residues long. The V end was cut by 0 bases, the J end by 5 bases, with 12 bases between. Germline V gives CDR1 KGHSH, CDR2 LQKENI. CDR3 sequence (DNA): TGTGCCAGCTCACCACCACGCGGGTCCGAAGATACGCAGTATTTT. Its translation is CASSPPRGSEDTQYF.

V is TRBV7-2 and J is TRBJ2-1; TRBD2 matches 14 bases. CDR1 SGHTA and CDR2 FQGNSA come from the germline V gene. Trimming took 4 bases from V and 9 from J; bases not matched to a gene: 2. This CDR3 contains 14 residues. The CDR3 DNA reads TGTGCCAGCAGCTCCGGGACTAGCGGGGGTGAGCAGTTCTTC. As protein: CASSSGTSGGEQFF.